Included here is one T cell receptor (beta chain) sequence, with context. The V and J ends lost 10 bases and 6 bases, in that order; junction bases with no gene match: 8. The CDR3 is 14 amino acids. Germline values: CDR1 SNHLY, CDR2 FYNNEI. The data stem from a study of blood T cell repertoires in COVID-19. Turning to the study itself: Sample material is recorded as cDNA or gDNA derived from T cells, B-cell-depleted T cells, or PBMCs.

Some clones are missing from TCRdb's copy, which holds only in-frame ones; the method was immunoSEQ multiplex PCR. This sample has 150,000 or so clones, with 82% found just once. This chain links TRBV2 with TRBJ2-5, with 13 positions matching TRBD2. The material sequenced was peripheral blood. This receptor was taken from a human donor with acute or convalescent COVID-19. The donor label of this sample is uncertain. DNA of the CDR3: TGTGCCAAAGAACTAGCGGGGGGGGACAAGACCCAGTACTTC. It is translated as CAKELAGGDKTQYF.